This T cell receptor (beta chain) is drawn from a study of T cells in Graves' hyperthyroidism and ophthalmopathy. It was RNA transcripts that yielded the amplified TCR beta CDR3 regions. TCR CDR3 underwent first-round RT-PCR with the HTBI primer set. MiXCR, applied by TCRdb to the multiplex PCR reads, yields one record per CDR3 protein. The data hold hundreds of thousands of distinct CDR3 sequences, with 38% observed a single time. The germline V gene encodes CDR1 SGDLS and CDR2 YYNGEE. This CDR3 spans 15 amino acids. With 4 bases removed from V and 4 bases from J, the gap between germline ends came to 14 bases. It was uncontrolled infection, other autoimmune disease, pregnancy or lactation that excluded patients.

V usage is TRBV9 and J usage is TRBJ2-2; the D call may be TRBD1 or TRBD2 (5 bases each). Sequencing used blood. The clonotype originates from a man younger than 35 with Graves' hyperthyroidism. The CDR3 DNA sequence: TGTGCCAGCAGCACTTATACCGGGGCCACCGGGGAGCTGTTTTTT. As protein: CASSTYTGATGELFF.